This is a list of T cell receptor beta chains from one sample in a study of blood T cells in healthy people across ages. TCRdb called the 5' RACE reads again in MiXCR, with one record for every CDR3 protein. The sample consists of some 900,000 distinct CDR3 sequences, under 30% of them appearing once. What was sequenced was blood. The receptors originated from a woman at least 80 years old in good health. Each CDR3 is given with its conserved first and last residue. The D gene is left open where the match is weak. Size is omitted from some rows. Given values are once, few, many or a class for expanded clones.

abundance	d_gene	v_gene	j_gene	CDR3aa	CDR3nt
-	-	TRBV5-4	TRBJ2-2	CASSGRQGFGELFF	TGTGCCAGCAGCGGACGGCAGGGCTTCGGGGAGCTGTTTTTT
many	TRBD2	TRBV5-4	TRBJ2-3	CASRAQTSGRTDTQYF	TGTGCCAGTCGAGCACAGACTAGCGGCCGCACAGATACGCAGTATTTT
many	TRBD2	TRBV20-1	TRBJ2-5	CSARDPSGGVGTQYF	TGCAGTGCTAGAGATCCTAGCGGGGGTGTTGGGACCCAGTACTTC
-	TRBD1	TRBV24-1	TRBJ1-1	CATSVGRQGEAFF	TGTGCCACCAGTGTGGGGAGACAGGGTGAAGCTTTCTTT
-	-	TRBV5-1	TRBJ2-7	CASSLVGGRSTYEQYF	TGCGCCAGCAGCTTGGTGGGGGGCCGATCTACCTACGAGCAGTACTTC
many	TRBD2	TRBV7-2	TRBJ2-5	CASSLSQAGGQETQYF	TGTGCCAGCAGCTTATCTCAAGCGGGGGGCCAAGAGACCCAGTACTTC
few	-	TRBV18	TRBJ2-3	CASSPRLDTDTQYF	TGTGCCAGCTCACCACGGCTCGACACAGATACGCAGTATTTT
-	-	TRBV7-6	TRBJ1-5	CASSLADSNQPRHF	TGTGCCAGCAGCTTAGCCGATAGCAATCAGCCCCGGCATTTT
many	TRBD1	TRBV7-2	TRBJ1-5	CASTERTGNQPQHF	TGTGCCAGCACCGAACGGACAGGAAATCAGCCCCAGCATTTT
-	-	TRBV9	TRBJ2-2	CARSGGGSFSFGELFF	TGTGCCCGCAGCGGAGGCGGATCATTCTCGTTCGGGGAGCTGTTTTTT
many	-	TRBV9	TRBJ2-1	CASSVDVDEQFF	TGTGCCAGCAGCGTAGATGTGGATGAGCAGTTCTTC
many	-	TRBV29-1	TRBJ2-7	CSVDLGAYEQYF	TGCAGCGTTGATCTGGGCGCCTACGAGCAGTACTTC
-	TRBD1	TRBV5-1	TRBJ1-6	CASSWEQGGSPLHF	TGCGCCAGCAGCTGGGAGCAGGGGGGTTCACCCCTCCACTTT
many	TRBD1	TRBV12-3/TRBV12-4	TRBJ1-5	CASRSGQGRSGRNQPQHF	TGTGCCAGCAGGTCGGGACAGGGGCGGAGTGGTCGCAATCAGCCCCAGCATTTT
-	TRBD2	TRBV10-3	TRBJ2-1	CAIRPVAGGDNEQFF	TGTGCCATCAGACCTGTAGCGGGGGGCGACAATGAGCAGTTCTTC
-	-	TRBV18	TRBJ1-4	CASSTTRAARNNEKLFF	TGTGCCAGCTCAACAACACGGGCCGCACGAAATAATGAAAAACTGTTTTTT
few	-	TRBV30	TRBJ1-1	CAWRVQGGTEAFF	TGTGCCTGGAGGGTACAGGGTGGAACTGAAGCTTTCTTT
-	-	TRBV15	TRBJ2-7	CATSRVGTKGSYEQYF	TGTGCCACCAGCAGAGTAGGCACGAAAGGTTCGTACGAGCAGTACTTC
many	TRBD1	TRBV6-2/TRBV6-3	TRBJ2-3	CASSPRTGQDTQYF	TGTGCCAGCAGTCCCCGGACAGGACAAGATACGCAGTATTTT
-	-	TRBV9	TRBJ2-1	CASRVDWGVVYNEQFF	TGTGCCAGCCGCGTAGATTGGGGGGTGGTCTACAATGAGCAGTTCTTC
-	-	TRBV19	TRBJ2-1	CASSTFQVGYNEQFF	TGTGCCAGTAGTACCTTCCAGGTTGGCTACAATGAGCAGTTCTTC
many	TRBD1	TRBV29-1	TRBJ2-2	CSAEDREGVPGELFF	TGCAGCGCAGAGGACAGGGAAGGGGTCCCCGGGGAGCTGTTTTTT
many	TRBD1	TRBV7-9	TRBJ1-1	CASSRGQASGNTEAFF	TGTGCCAGCAGTCGCGGACAGGCAAGTGGGAACACTGAAGCTTTCTTT
-	TRBD1	TRBV6-2/TRBV6-3	TRBJ1-5	CASRGTGIMQPQHF	TGTGCCAGCCGAGGGACAGGGATTATGCAGCCCCAGCATTTT
-	-	TRBV29-1	TRBJ1-1	CSVATAEAFF	TGCAGCGTAGCGACAGCTGAAGCTTTCTTT
many	-	TRBV4-2	TRBJ2-2	CASSQEYRATGELFF	TGTGCCAGCAGCCAAGAATACAGGGCGACCGGGGAGCTGTTTTTT
-	-	TRBV12-3/TRBV12-4	TRBJ2-3	CASSLLGAASTDTQYF	TGTGCCAGCAGTTTATTGGGCGCCGCTAGCACAGATACGCAGTATTTT
few	-	TRBV5-5	TRBJ1-2	CASGSWGRADYGYTF	TGTGCCAGCGGAAGTTGGGGAAGAGCGGACTATGGCTACACCTTC
many	-	TRBV29-1	TRBJ1-1	CSVSGHLNTEAFF	TGCAGCGTCTCGGGACACCTGAACACTGAAGCTTTCTTT
many	-	TRBV2	TRBJ2-5	CASRGRSQETQYF	TGTGCCAGCAGGGGGCGATCCCAAGAGACCCAGTACTTC
-	-	TRBV20-1	TRBJ1-6	CSAPVGGGYSPRHF	TGCAGTGCCCCAGTAGGCGGGGGCTATTCACCCCGCCACTTT
-	TRBD2	TRBV20-1	TRBJ2-3	CSAREPGLAADRTDTQYF	TGCAGTGCTAGAGAGCCGGGACTAGCGGCCGACCGCACAGATACGCAGTATTTT
many	-	TRBV29-1	TRBJ1-4	CSVGTGATNEKLFF	TGCAGCGTTGGAACGGGAGCAACTAATGAAAAACTGTTTTTT
few	TRBD2	TRBV12-3/TRBV12-4	TRBJ2-5	CASSSSGTTKETQYF	TGTGCCAGCAGTTCATCCGGGACTACAAAAGAGACCCAGTACTTC
-	-	TRBV5-1	TRBJ2-2	CASRSLGYTTGERFF	TGCGCCAGCAGAAGTTTGGGCTATACTACCGGGGAACGGTTTTTT
many	-	TRBV20-1	TRBJ2-7	CSASWTATTREQYF	TGCAGTGCTAGCTGGACAGCCACTACACGCGAGCAGTACTTC
-	TRBD2	TRBV6-2/TRBV6-3	TRBJ2-5	CASSQSGGNEQYF	TGTGCCAGCAGTCAGAGCGGGGGGAATGAGCAGTACTTC
many	-	TRBV7-2	TRBJ2-5	CASSPLATMYQETQYF	TGTGCCAGCAGCCCTCTAGCGACTATGTACCAAGAGACCCAGTACTTC
many	-	TRBV2	TRBJ2-4	CASTLYRAKNIQYF	TGTGCCAGCACCCTTTACAGGGCCAAAAACATTCAGTACTTC
-	TRBD2	TRBV20-1	TRBJ2-1	CSARGAGAGEQFF	TGCAGTGCTAGAGGGGCGGGAGCGGGCGAGCAGTTCTTC
-	TRBD2	TRBV2	TRBJ2-2	CASKPTSGTGELFF	TGTGCCAGCAAGCCGACTAGCGGCACCGGGGAGCTGTTTTTT
-	TRBD1	TRBV5-1	TRBJ1-2	CASSARYQGENYGYTF	TGCGCCAGCAGCGCCAGATATCAGGGGGAGAACTATGGCTACACCTTC
-	TRBD1	TRBV28	TRBJ1-1	CASNTQGAGNTEAFF	TGTGCCAGCAATACACAGGGGGCAGGGAACACTGAAGCTTTCTTT
few	-	TRBV6-2/TRBV6-3	TRBJ2-3	CASSYGGSAWVSTDTQYF	TGTGCCAGCAGTTACGGTGGCAGTGCTTGGGTTAGCACAGATACGCAGTATTTT
-	-	TRBV10-2	TRBJ2-7	CASSERGGAVYEQYF	TGCGCCAGCAGTGAGAGGGGGGGGGCGGTATACGAGCAGTACTTC
-	-	TRBV21-1	TRBJ2-7	CASSKVPSGAFYEQYF	TGTGCCAGCAGCAAAGTCCCTAGCGGGGCCTTCTACGAGCAGTACTTC
once	TRBD2	TRBV6-2/TRBV6-3	TRBJ2-3	CASSPRKGWAGADTQYF	TGTGCCAGCAGCCCCAGAAAGGGGTGGGCGGGGGCAGATACGCAGTATTTT
-	-	TRBV20-1	TRBJ1-1	CSARGGYDTEAFF	TGCAGTGCTAGGGGGGGGTACGACACTGAAGCTTTCTTT
few	-	TRBV7-2	TRBJ1-2	CASSFEGGYTF	TGTGCCAGCAGCTTCGAAGGTGGCTACACCTTC